The source of this T cell receptor beta chain is a study of T cells in Graves' hyperthyroidism and ophthalmopathy. This clonotype was counted between two and nine times. This CDR3 spans 17 amino acids. Germline V lookup: CDR1 MNHEY, CDR2 SVGAGI. V lost 2 bases, J lost 9 bases, and 10 bases stayed unmatched. Diagnosis rested on symptoms, serum thyroxine and TRAb, thyroid ultrasound, and orbital computed tomography. RNA transcripts served as the template for amplifying TCR beta CDR3 regions. The primer set for the first-round RT-PCR of the TCR CDR3 was HTBI. Each CDR3 protein gets one entry after TCRdb re-called the multiplex PCR reads with MiXCR. The data contain about 560,000 distinct CDR3 sequences, 16% of them singletons.

The chain joins TRBV6-5 to TRBJ2-1; TRBD2 agrees at 13 bases. Sequenced: blood. The clonotype originates from a woman between 18 and 29 years old with Graves' hyperthyroidism. The DNA for the CDR3 is TGTGCCAGCAGTTACACCCAACTAGCGGGAGGGCCGGGTGAGCAGTTCTTC. Its protein is CASSYTQLAGGPGEQFF.